Listed here is a single T cell receptor beta chain. This entry comes from a study of shared T cell receptors in the human thymus. Method: immunoSEQ multiplex PCR; TCRdb's copy keeps in-frame clones and lacks some. The sample records roughly 710,000 clones, roughly 85% being singletons. The CDR3 loop spans 20 amino acids. Germline CDR1 and CDR2: ENHRY and SYGVKD. J lost 6 bases, V lost 5 bases, and 23 bases had no gene match. These same data were also listed under a study on human thymus T cells. That study reports: Having corrective surgery for congenital heart defects, healthy Finnish infants were the ones who donated. Thymic samples were excised during corrective heart operations. Overlap was high between thymic repertoires from unrelated individuals, as reported in related research.

Sequenced: thymocytes. The rearrangement joins TRBV10-3 to TRBJ2-7, with TRBD1 matching over 12 bases. The sequence was collected from a girl under three years old with a congenital heart defect. In nucleotides, the CDR3 is TGTGCCATCAGTACTCCAAAAAGGGACAGGGGGCGAGAAGGAAACCCCGAGCAGTACTTC. Translated, it gives CAISTPKRDRGREGNPEQYF.